This TCR beta chain was retrieved from a study of T cells in Graves' hyperthyroidism and ophthalmopathy. The table lists this clonotype with many counts. RNA transcripts provided the source from which TCR beta CDR3 regions were amplified. When the TCR CDR3 underwent first-round RT-PCR, the HTBI primer set was used. MiXCR was run by TCRdb on the multiplex PCR reads, yielding one entry per CDR3 protein. Here the sample spans around 600,000 distinct CDR3 sequences, less than 20% being singletons. A patient was excluded if there was uncontrolled infection, other autoimmune disease, pregnancy or lactation. This receptor was identified in a woman aged 25 to 39 with Graves' hyperthyroidism. Sequencing input: blood.

CDR3: CSARADRLVQRSVYEQYF. CDR3 in DNA: TGCAGTGCTAGAGCCGACAGACTAGTTCAACGCTCGGTCTACGAGCAGTACTTC. J is TRBJ2-7 and V is TRBV20-1, with D possibly matching TRBD2 (6 bases). V lost 1 base and J 3 bases, leaving 25 bases between the germline ends. The CDR3 sequence is 18 residues long. CDR1 DFQATT and CDR2 SNEGSKA come from the germline V gene (reference sequence).